Listed below are T cell receptor beta chains from one sample, sequenced in a study of CD8 T cells in Susac syndrome. TCRdb used MiXCR to reprocess the immunoSEQ multiplex PCR reads, holding one entry per CDR3 protein. This table has 240,000 or so distinct CDR3 sequences, 90% to 97% appearing once. Sequencing was performed on CD4+ T cells from PBMCs. These receptors were taken from a human donor with Susac syndrome. The CDR3 runs from the conserved cysteine through the conserved F or W.

j_call: TRBJ2-7; v_call: TRBV25-1; cdr3_aa: CASRIAGGYEQYF
j_call: TRBJ1-2; v_call: TRBV2; cdr3_aa: CASSEVAGALDGYTF
j_call: TRBJ1-2; v_call: TRBV28; cdr3_aa: CASSWGDRLTWGYTF
j_call: TRBJ1-2; v_call: TRBV14; cdr3_aa: CASSQAGTGGPYYGYTF
j_call: TRBJ2-7; v_call: TRBV3-1; cdr3_aa: CASSPAVGEQYF
j_call: TRBJ1-5; v_call: TRBV3-1; cdr3_aa: CASSQDHVPQPQHF
j_call: TRBJ1-2; v_call: TRBV7-3; cdr3_aa: CASSLHPGSRVDYGYTF
j_call: TRBJ2-5; v_call: TRBV20-1; cdr3_aa: CSARSLSIQETQYF
j_call: TRBJ2-1; v_call: TRBV10-1; cdr3_aa: CASSERQNEQFF
j_call: TRBJ2-5; v_call: TRBV2; cdr3_aa: CAGRETQYF
j_call: TRBJ2-1; v_call: TRBV29-1; cdr3_aa: CSVEAGVFSGGEQFF
j_call: TRBJ2-1; v_call: TRBV3-1; cdr3_aa: CASSPPAGWGSYNEQFF
j_call: TRBJ2-6; v_call: TRBV6-1; cdr3_aa: CASTGTVRSGANVLTF
j_call: TRBJ1-2; v_call: TRBV3-1; cdr3_aa: CASSQETGRGYGYTF
j_call: TRBJ2-3; v_call: TRBV12-3/TRBV12-4; cdr3_aa: CASSQSPPGTQYF
j_call: TRBJ2-3; v_call: TRBV24-1; cdr3_aa: CATRDSTDTQYF
j_call: TRBJ1-2; v_call: TRBV6-4; cdr3_aa: CASSVKGGSYGYTF
j_call: TRBJ2-7; v_call: TRBV5-1; cdr3_aa: CASSSLAGGPYEQYF
j_call: TRBJ2-5; v_call: TRBV4-1; cdr3_aa: CASSQDHGVVAGRKSWETQYF
j_call: TRBJ2-3; v_call: TRBV3-1; cdr3_aa: CASSQDKVTQYF
j_call: TRBJ2-7; v_call: TRBV12-3/TRBV12-4; cdr3_aa: CASSTRFGYEQYF
j_call: TRBJ2-7; v_call: TRBV7-9; cdr3_aa: CASSLQNYEQYF
j_call: TRBJ1-1; v_call: TRBV5-1; cdr3_aa: CASSFGWKNTEAFF
j_call: TRBJ2-4; v_call: TRBV5-6; cdr3_aa: CASSSTRPIAKNIQYF
j_call: TRBJ2-5; v_call: TRBV4-1; cdr3_aa: CASSASGTGSEETQYF
j_call: TRBJ1-1; v_call: TRBV20-1; cdr3_aa: CSARDLSPNTEAFF
j_call: TRBJ2-3; v_call: TRBV11-2; cdr3_aa: CASSLDHLQGMGTQYF
j_call: TRBJ2-7; v_call: TRBV19; cdr3_aa: CASRLAGGPYEQYF
j_call: TRBJ2-1; v_call: TRBV6-5; cdr3_aa: CASSYSGLAGTYNEQFF
j_call: TRBJ2-7; v_call: TRBV28; cdr3_aa: CASSRAGDDSYEQYF
j_call: TRBJ2-1; v_call: TRBV4-1; cdr3_aa: CASRTNRGRSYNEQFF
j_call: TRBJ2-7; v_call: TRBV7-8; cdr3_aa: CASSPMGGTSYEQYF
j_call: TRBJ2-7; v_call: TRBV20-1; cdr3_aa: CSARDFNREISYEQYF
j_call: TRBJ2-2; v_call: TRBV10-3; cdr3_aa: CAISGQGGELFF
j_call: TRBJ1-2; v_call: TRBV27; cdr3_aa: CASSKVVAGAYGYTF
j_call: TRBJ1-2; v_call: TRBV5-1; cdr3_aa: CASSRLGDPRDLDYTF
j_call: TRBJ1-5; v_call: TRBV20-1; cdr3_aa: CSAPRQGSQPQHF
j_call: TRBJ1-1; v_call: TRBV28; cdr3_aa: CASGTVGTEAFF
j_call: TRBJ2-7; v_call: TRBV4-1; cdr3_aa: CASSQAAGGGYEQYF
j_call: TRBJ2-7; v_call: TRBV20-1; cdr3_aa: CSARHQGRGYEQYF
j_call: TRBJ2-1; v_call: TRBV5-4; cdr3_aa: CASSAGHRTNYNEQFF
j_call: TRBJ2-4; v_call: TRBV14; cdr3_aa: CASSSRMGIQYF
j_call: TRBJ1-3; v_call: TRBV30; cdr3_aa: CAWSAQGAPGNTIYF
j_call: TRBJ2-4; v_call: TRBV7-9; cdr3_aa: CASSPNDIQYF
j_call: TRBJ2-1; v_call: TRBV11-3; cdr3_aa: CASSSRGGFEQFF